A single sample gave rise to the 8 T cell receptor beta chains below, sequenced in a study of multiple sclerosis patients with progressive multifocal leukoencephalopathy. The method was immunoSEQ multiplex PCR; TCRdb's version includes in-frame clones alone and lacks a portion of them. The sample carries 29,000 or so clones, just under 90% recorded once. Time point noted: 6 months of natalizumab therapy. The sequences come from PBMCs, collected from a patient treated with natalizumab. Receptor source: a human donor with multiple sclerosis.

V gene TRBV4-3 combines with J gene TRBJ2-1; D ambiguous. Germline CDR1 and CDR2: LGHNA and YSLEER. This CDR3 region has 14 residues. V was pared by 0 bases and J by 9 bases, with 12 bases between. The CDR3 region is CASSQDRGATEQFF. In DNA, the CDR3 is TGCGCCAGCAGCCAAGATCGTGGAGCAACTGAGCAGTTCTTC.

V is TRBV7-2 and J is TRBJ2-2, with D perhaps matching TRBD1 (5 bases). This CDR3 is 16 amino acids long. Looked up from germline, CDR1 is SGHTA and CDR2 is FQGNSA. The ends were cut back, 5 bases at V and 0 bases at J, with 13 bases in the middle. The CDR3 coding sequence is TGTGCCAGCAGCCCCCAGATGACAGCGAACACCGGGGAGCTGTTTTTT. Its translation is CASSPQMTANTGELFF.

This chain links TRBV7-9 with TRBJ2-7, with D maybe TRBD2 (5 bases). Germline CDR1 and CDR2: SEHNR and FQNEAQ (reference sequence). The germline V and J ends were trimmed by 6 bases and 5 bases, with 17 bases remaining between them. This CDR3 spans 14 amino acids. The CDR3 reads CASSQSRGGDEQYF. The CDR3 DNA sequence: TGTGCCAGCAGTCAATCCCGGGGTGGCGACGAGCAGTACTTC.

V gene TRBV5-4 combines with J gene TRBJ2-5; 7 nucleotides align to TRBD2. After removal of 3 bases from V and 5 bases from J, the junction contained 13 bases not matched to a gene. CDR1 is SGHNT, CDR2 YYREEE, per germline (reference sequence). The CDR3 spans 16 residues. DNA for the CDR3: TGTGCCAGCAGCTGGTCGGGGGGTTCCGGTCGGGAGACCCAGTACTTC. As protein: CASSWSGGSGRETQYF.

V and J are TRBV5-5 and TRBJ1-4, with 9 bases identical to TRBD1. The trim removed 4 bases at V and 4 bases at J, leaving 11 bases unmatched. This CDR3 has 17 residues. Germline lookup yields CDR1 SGHKS and CDR2 YYEKEE (reference sequence). CDR3 residues: CASSVELRDRVNEKLFF. DNA of the CDR3: TGTGCCAGCAGCGTTGAACTGAGGGACAGGGTTAATGAAAAACTGTTTTTT.

The chain carries TRBV28 and TRBJ2-7; D gene ambiguous. The CDR3 length is 15 residues. The V end lost 2 bases, the J end lost 0 bases, and 11 bases lay between the germline ends. Germline assignment: CDR1 MDHEN and CDR2 SYDVKM. CDR3 sequence: CASSLRGTSSYEQYF. CDR3 DNA: TGTGCCAGCAGTTTACGTGGCACGAGCTCCTACGAGCAGTACTTC. Filled out from reference TRBV28 and TRBJ2-7, the complete variable domain reads DVKVTQSSRYLVKRTGEKVFLECVQDMDHENMFWYRQDPGLGLRLIYFSYDVKMKEKGDIPEGYSVSREKKERFSLILESASTNQTSMYLCASSLRGTSSYEQYFGPGTRLTVT.

The V call is TRBV9, the J call TRBJ2-1; TRBD2 matches at 9 bases. After removal of 5 bases from V and 2 bases from J, the junction contained 5 bases not matched to a gene. This CDR3 is 15 amino acids long. Germline V CDR1 and CDR2: SGDLS, YYNGEE. The CDR3 region has the DNA TGTGCCAGCAGTGGCTCTAGCGGGACCTACAATGAGCAGTTCTTC. Residues: CASSGSSGTYNEQFF.

V is TRBV28 and J is TRBJ1-3; 9 bases line up with TRBD1. The CDR3 contains 15 residues. Germline V CDR1 and CDR2: MDHEN, SYDVKM. The trim removed 5 bases at V and 6 bases at J, leaving 8 bases unmatched. The CDR3 is CASSPLDRGKNTIYF. The CDR3 DNA sequence: TGTGCCAGCAGTCCGCTGGACAGGGGAAAAAACACCATATATTTT.